These T cell receptor beta chains were read from a single sample in a study of cytomegalovirus exposure and HLA in healthy donors. The data were produced by immunoSEQ multiplex PCR, yet TCRdb's version contains in-frame clones alone and is incomplete. Of over 100,000 clones in the sample, about 76% were seen once. Sequenced input: PBMCs. All receptors derive from a man aged 40-55 years in good health and CMV-seronegative. Each CDR3 is given without its conserved first and last residue.

v_call cdr3_aa
TRBV5-1 ASSFTGIGGELF
TRBV7-2 ASTPRAESPLH
TRBV7-9 ASSPTTETDTQY
TRBV10-3 AISEQTGINYGYT
TRBV19 ASSIGQGEGQPQH
TRBV7-8 ASSLLGQGASEQY
TRBV4-3 ASSQARTGSGYEQY
TRBV29-1 SAYRAANTGELF
TRBV10-3 ASTQDGQGAWGYT
TRBV2 AGQGQGGTDTQY
TRBV4-2 ASSQGGTSGEETQY
TRBV30 AWSVGGDGYT
TRBV18 ASSPSGDVNTGELF
TRBV9 ASSLPGGVDNSPLH
TRBV6-5 ASSYAQGAFEQF
TRBV6-5 ASSTRLAGIDEQF
TRBV2 ASSKDSANYGYT
TRBV2 ASRQTGNQPQH
TRBV13 ASSAITGTGSGYT
TRBV19 ASSTLTVRGSTDTQY
TRBV27 ASSPTRTGGEAF
TRBV20-1 SAYREGGYT
TRBV21-1 ASSIPIQGTASNQPQH
TRBV7-9 ASSLGRAGNTQY
TRBV4-2 ASSQHTGQGDNEQF
TRBV19 ASSITSSYEQY
TRBV10-3 AISVPDSSIY
TRBV11-1 ASSLGTTNNEQF
TRBV28 ASTPESLSDEQY
TRBV7-9 ASSYGTGGRETQY
TRBV5-1 ASGMTGASDIREKLF
TRBV2 AGQGDYGYT
TRBV4-2 ASSHGADYNEQF
TRBV11-2 ASSHSSGANVLT
TRBV5-4 ASSSQGDGNTIY
TRBV4-2 ASGRDRGVDEQY
TRBV6-6 ASSYSKGTQKLF